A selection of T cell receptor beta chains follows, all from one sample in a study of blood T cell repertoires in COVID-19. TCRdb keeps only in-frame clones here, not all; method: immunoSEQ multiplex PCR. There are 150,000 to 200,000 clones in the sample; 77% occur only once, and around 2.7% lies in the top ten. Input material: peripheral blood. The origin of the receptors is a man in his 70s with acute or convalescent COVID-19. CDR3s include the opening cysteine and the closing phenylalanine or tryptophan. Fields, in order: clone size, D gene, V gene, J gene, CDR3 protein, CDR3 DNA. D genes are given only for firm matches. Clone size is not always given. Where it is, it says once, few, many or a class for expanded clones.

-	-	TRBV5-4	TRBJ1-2	CASSLVDQGMGYTF	TGTGCCAGCAGCTTGGTGGACCAGGGAATGGGCTACACCTTC
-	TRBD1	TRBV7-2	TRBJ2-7	CASRQTGQGNEQYF	TGTGCCAGCAGACAAACCGGACAGGGGAACGAGCAGTACTTC
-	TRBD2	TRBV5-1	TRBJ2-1	CASSERLAGGLGYEQFF	TGCGCCAGCAGCGAAAGACTAGCGGGAGGGCTGGGCTATGAGCAGTTCTTC
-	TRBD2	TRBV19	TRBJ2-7	CASSSRTSGRYEQYF	TGTGCCAGTAGTAGCCGGACTAGCGGGAGATACGAGCAGTACTTC
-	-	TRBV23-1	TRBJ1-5	CASSQSSGVEPQHF	TGCGCCAGCAGTCAATCTTCCGGGGTGGAGCCCCAGCATTTT
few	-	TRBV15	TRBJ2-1	CATSNDGEEFNEQFF	TGTGCCACCAGCAACGACGGGGAGGAATTCAATGAGCAGTTCTTC
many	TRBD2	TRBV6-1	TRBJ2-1	CASSQAIGWAGGSYNEQFF	TGTGCCAGCAGTCAAGCGATAGGTTGGGCGGGAGGCTCCTACAATGAGCAGTTCTTC
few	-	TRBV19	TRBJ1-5	CASSIRGYHQPQHF	TGTGCCAGTAGTATAAGGGGGTATCATCAGCCCCAGCATTTT
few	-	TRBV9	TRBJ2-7	CASSSQGGAEEQYF	TGTGCCAGCAGCTCCCAAGGGGGGGCGGAGGAGCAGTACTTC
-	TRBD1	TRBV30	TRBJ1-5	CAWSPGTGGFQPQHF	TGTGCCTGGAGTCCAGGGACAGGGGGCTTTCAGCCCCAGCATTTT
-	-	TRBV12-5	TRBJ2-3	CASYRGLAVDTQYF	TGTGCTAGCTACCGGGGGTTAGCCGTAGATACGCAGTATTTT
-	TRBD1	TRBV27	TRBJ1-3	CASSYRTGLSGNTIYF	TGTGCCAGCAGTTACCGGACAGGGCTTTCTGGAAACACCATATATTTT
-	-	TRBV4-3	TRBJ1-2	CASSQAGNYGYTF	TGCGCCAGCAGCCAAGCGGGGAACTATGGCTACACCTTC
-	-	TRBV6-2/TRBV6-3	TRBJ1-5	CASSYSQLSNQPQHF	TGTGCCAGCAGTTACTCGCAACTTAGCAATCAGCCCCAGCATTTT
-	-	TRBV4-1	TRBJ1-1	CASSQDQQRNMNTEAFF	TGCGCCAGCAGCCAAGATCAACAGAGAAATATGAACACTGAAGCTTTCTTT
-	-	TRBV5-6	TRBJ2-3	CASSFNRDTQYF	TGTGCCAGCAGCTTTAACAGGGATACGCAGTATTTT
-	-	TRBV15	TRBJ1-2	CATSRGGPSQEGYTF	TGTGCCACCAGCAGAGGTGGGCCCTCCCAAGAGGGCTACACCTTC
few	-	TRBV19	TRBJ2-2	CASTRGFRGPSNTGELFF	TGTGCCAGTACCCGTGGGTTCAGGGGACCCAGTAACACCGGGGAGCTGTTTTTT
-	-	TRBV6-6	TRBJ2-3	CAHGTSTDTQYF	TGTGCCCACGGGACAAGCACAGATACGCAGTATTTT
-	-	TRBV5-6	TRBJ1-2	CASSGWGFGEANYGYTF	TGTGCCAGCAGCGGATGGGGGTTCGGGGAGGCTAACTATGGCTACACCTTC
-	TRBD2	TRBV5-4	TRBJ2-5	CASSPSTQRGPLYF	TGTGCCAGCAGCCCCAGTACCCAGCGGGGTCCGCTTTACTTC
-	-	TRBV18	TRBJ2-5	CASSLQYQETQYF	TGTGCCAGCTCACTGCAGTACCAAGAGACCCAGTACTTC
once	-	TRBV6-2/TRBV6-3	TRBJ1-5	CASSYSAGVQPQHF	TGTGCCAGCAGTTACTCCGCAGGGGTGCAGCCCCAGCATTTT
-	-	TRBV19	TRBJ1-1	CASRRGQNTEAFF	TGTGCCAGTAGGAGAGGACAGAACACTGAAGCTTTCTTT
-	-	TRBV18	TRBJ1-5	CASSPTESNQPQHF	TGTGCCAGCTCACCGACAGAAAGCAATCAGCCCCAGCATTTT
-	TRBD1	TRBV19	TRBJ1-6	CASSKTGDSPLHF	TGTGCCAGTAGTAAAACAGGGGACTCACCCCTCCACTTT
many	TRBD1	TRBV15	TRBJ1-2	CATSRDKGGGWYGYTF	TGTGCCACCAGCAGAGATAAAGGGGGCGGATGGTATGGCTACACCTTC
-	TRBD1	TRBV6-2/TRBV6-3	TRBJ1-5	CASSYLLGQGRNQPQHF	TGTGCCAGCAGTTACCTTCTAGGACAGGGGCGCAATCAGCCCCAGCATTTT
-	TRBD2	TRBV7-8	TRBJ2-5	CASSLGRRTSGSHTQETQYF	TGTGCCAGCAGCTTGGGACGTAGGACTAGCGGGAGCCACACCCAAGAGACCCAGTACTTC
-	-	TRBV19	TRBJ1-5	CASSVTGSYSNQPQHF	TGTGCCAGTAGTGTGACAGGTTCTTATAGCAATCAGCCCCAGCATTTT
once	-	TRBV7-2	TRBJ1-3	CASSLALQGFGNTIYF	TGTGCCAGCAGCTTAGCTCTTCAGGGGTTCGGAAACACCATATATTTT
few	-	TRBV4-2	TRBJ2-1	CASSQFSGYNEQFF	TGTGCCAGCAGCCAATTTAGCGGCTACAATGAGCAGTTCTTC
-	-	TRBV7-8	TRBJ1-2	CASSFRQGGYGYTF	TGTGCCAGCAGCTTCAGGCAGGGAGGCTATGGCTACACCTTC
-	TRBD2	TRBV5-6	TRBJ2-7	CASSLWSSGSRDEQYF	TGTGCCAGCAGCTTGTGGTCTAGCGGGAGTAGGGACGAGCAGTACTTC
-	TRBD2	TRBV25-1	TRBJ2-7	CASTNLADPSYEQYF	TGTGCCAGCACTAACCTAGCGGACCCCTCCTACGAGCAGTACTTC
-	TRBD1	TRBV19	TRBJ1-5	CASSAGTGSNQPQHF	TGTGCCAGTAGTGCCGGGACAGGGAGCAATCAGCCCCAGCATTTT
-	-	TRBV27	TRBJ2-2	CASGRQLVNTGELFF	TGTGCCAGCGGCCGACAGCTAGTCAACACCGGGGAGCTGTTTTTT
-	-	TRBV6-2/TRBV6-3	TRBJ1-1	CASSVRPNTEAFF	TGTGCCAGCAGTGTCAGGCCGAACACTGAAGCTTTCTTT
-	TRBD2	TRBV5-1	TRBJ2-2	CASSAPGGSHTGELFF	TGCGCCAGCAGCGCCCCGGGGGGGTCCCACACCGGGGAGCTGTTTTTT
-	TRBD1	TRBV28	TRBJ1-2	CASSPGQVYGYTF	TGTGCCAGCAGTCCCGGACAGGTCTATGGCTACACCTTC